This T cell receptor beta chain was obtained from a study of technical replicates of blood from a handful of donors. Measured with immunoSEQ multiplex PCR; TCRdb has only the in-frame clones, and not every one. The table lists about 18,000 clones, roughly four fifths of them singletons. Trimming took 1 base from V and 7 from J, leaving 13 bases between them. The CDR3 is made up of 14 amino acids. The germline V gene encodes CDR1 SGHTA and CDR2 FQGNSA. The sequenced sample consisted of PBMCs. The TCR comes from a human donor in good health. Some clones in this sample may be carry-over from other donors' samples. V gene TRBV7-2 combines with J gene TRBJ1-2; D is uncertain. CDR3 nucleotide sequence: TGTGCCAGCAGCTTAGGCGAGGGAGACGTTGGCTACACCTTC. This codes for CASSLGEGDVGYTF.